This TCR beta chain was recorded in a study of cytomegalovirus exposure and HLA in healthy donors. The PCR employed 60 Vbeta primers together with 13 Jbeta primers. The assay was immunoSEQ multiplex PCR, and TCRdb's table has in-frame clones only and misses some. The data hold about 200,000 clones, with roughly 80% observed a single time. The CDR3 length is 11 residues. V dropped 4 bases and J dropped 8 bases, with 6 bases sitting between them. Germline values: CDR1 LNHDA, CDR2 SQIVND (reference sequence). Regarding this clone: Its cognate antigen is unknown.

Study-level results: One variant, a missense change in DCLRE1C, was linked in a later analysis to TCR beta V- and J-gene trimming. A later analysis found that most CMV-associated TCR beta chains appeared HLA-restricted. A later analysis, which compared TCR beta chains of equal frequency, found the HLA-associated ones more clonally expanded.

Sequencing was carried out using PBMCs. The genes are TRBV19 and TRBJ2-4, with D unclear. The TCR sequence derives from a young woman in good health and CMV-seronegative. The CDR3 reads CASSKADIQYF. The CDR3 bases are TGTGCCAGTAGTAAGGCGGACATTCAGTACTTC.